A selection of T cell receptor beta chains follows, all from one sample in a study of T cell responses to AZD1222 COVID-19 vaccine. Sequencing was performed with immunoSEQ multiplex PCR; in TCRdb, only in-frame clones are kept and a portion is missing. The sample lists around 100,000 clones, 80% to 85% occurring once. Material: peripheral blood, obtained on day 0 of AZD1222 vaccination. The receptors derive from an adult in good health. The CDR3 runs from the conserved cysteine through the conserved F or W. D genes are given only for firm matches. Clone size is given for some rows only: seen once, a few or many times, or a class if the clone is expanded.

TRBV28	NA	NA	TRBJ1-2	TGTGCCAGCAGTTTATTACGCTATGGCTACACCTTC	CASSLLRYGYTF
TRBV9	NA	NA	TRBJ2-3	TGTGCCAGCAGCGTAGTCGGGAGCACAGATACGCAGTATTTT	CASSVVGSTDTQYF
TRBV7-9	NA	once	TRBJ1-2	TGTGCCAGCAGCTTGCAGGCGAACTATGGCTACACCTTC	CASSLQANYGYTF
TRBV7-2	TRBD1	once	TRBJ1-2	TGTGCCAGCAGCTCCGGACAGGGGGGTATTCCGTCTGCTTATGGGGGCTACACCTTC	CASSSGQGGIPSAYGGYTF
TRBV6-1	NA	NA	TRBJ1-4	TGTGCCAGCAGTGATCCCCAGACCGCCTTTAATGAAAAACTGTTTTTT	CASSDPQTAFNEKLFF
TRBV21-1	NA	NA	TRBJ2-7	TGTGCCAGCAGCAAAGCAAGGACTAGCGGATACGAGCAGTACTTC	CASSKARTSGYEQYF
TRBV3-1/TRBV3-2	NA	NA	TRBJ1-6	TGTGCCAGCAGCCCCCGGGACACAACACTGGCCCTCCACTTT	CASSPRDTTLALHF
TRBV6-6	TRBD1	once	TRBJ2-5	TGTGCCAGCAGTGATCCGGGACAGGGCAGCGAGACCCAGTACTTC	CASSDPGQGSETQYF
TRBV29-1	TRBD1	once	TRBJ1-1	TGCAGCGTTGAAGGGGACAGGGGCACTGAAGCTTTCTTT	CSVEGDRGTEAFF
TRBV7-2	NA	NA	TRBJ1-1	TGTGCCAGCAGCTTAGGAGGGGGACGGACTGAAGCTTTCTTT	CASSLGGGRTEAFF
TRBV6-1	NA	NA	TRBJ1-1	TGTGCCAGCAGTGAAGCGGGGTTGGGCACTGAAGCTTTCTTT	CASSEAGLGTEAFF
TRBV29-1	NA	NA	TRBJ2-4	TGCAGCGTAGAGGACAGCGTAGCCAAAAACATTCAGTACTTC	CSVEDSVAKNIQYF
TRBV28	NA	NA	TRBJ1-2	TGTGCCAGCAGTTTTACCCGGTCTCCAGCTAACTATGGCTACACCTTC	CASSFTRSPANYGYTF
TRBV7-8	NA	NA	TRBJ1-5	TGTGCCAGCAGCTTAGCCGGGGGTACCGGCAATCAGCCCCAGCATTTT	CASSLAGGTGNQPQHF
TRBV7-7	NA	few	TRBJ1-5	TGTGCTAGCAGCCCGTACAAGACTTCCCCGCATCAGCCCCAGCATTTT	CASSPYKTSPHQPQHF
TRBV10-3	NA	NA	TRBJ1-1	TGTGCCATCCAAGGAGGGCTTCGCACTGAAGCTTTCTTT	CAIQGGLRTEAFF
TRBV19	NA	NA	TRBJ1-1	TGTGCCAGCAGAGGGGGGAGGATTGAAGCTTTCTTT	CASRGGRIEAFF
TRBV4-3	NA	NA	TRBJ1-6	TGCGCCAGCAGCCAAGATTATCGGGGGTCTTCACCCCTCCACTTT	CASSQDYRGSSPLHF
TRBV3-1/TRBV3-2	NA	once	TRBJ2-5	TGTGCCAGCAGCCGAACCGAGACCTCGACCCAGTACTTC	CASSRTETSTQYF
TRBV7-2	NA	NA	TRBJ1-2	TGTGCCAGCAGCTTAGAAGCAGCAGCCTCCTATGGCTACACCTTC	CASSLEAAASYGYTF
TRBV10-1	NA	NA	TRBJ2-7	TGCGCCAGCATGCCCCACTCCCCCTACGAGCAGTACTTC	CASMPHSPYEQYF
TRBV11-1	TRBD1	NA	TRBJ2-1	TGTGCCAGCAGTTCCGACAGGGGCCCTTACAATGAGCAGTTCTTC	CASSSDRGPYNEQFF
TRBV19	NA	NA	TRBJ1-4	TGTGCCAGCCTACGGCAGGGTAGGGATGAAAAACTGTTTTTT	CASLRQGRDEKLFF
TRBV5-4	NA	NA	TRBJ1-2	TGTGCCAGCAGCTCTGGGGCAGAGGGGAACTATGGCTACACCTTC	CASSSGAEGNYGYTF
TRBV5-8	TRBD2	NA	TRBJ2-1	TGTGCCAGCAGCGTTCCCGGGACTAGCGGGGGAAACTACAATGAGCAGTTCTTC	CASSVPGTSGGNYNEQFF
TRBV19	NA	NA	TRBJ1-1	TGTGCCAGTATGGTTCACCTCGAGGCTTTCTTT	CASMVHLEAFF
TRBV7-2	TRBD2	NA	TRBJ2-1	TGTGCCAGCACCGTCGGCGGTAGCGGGGGCAATGAGCAGTTCTTC	CASTVGGSGGNEQFF
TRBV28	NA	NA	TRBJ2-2	TGTGCCAGCAGTTTATCGCCTAGCGTTACGAACACCGGGGAGCTGTTTTTT	CASSLSPSVTNTGELFF
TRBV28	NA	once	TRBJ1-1	TGTTTTATTGGGGGCATGAACACTGAAGCTTTCTTT	CFIGGMNTEAFF
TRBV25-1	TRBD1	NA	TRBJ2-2	TGTGCCAGCAGCCATTATACCGGGACAGGCGGGGAGCTGTTTTTT	CASSHYTGTGGELFF
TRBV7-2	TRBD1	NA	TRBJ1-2	TGTGCCAGCAGCGAAAAGGGACAGATCTATGGCTACACCTTC	CASSEKGQIYGYTF
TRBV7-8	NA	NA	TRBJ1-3	TGTGCCAGCAGCCGACAGTTACACTCTGGAAACACCATATATTTT	CASSRQLHSGNTIYF
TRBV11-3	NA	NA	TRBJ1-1	TGTGCCAGCAGCTCCTCAGGCGTGAACACTGAAGCTTTCTTT	CASSSSGVNTEAFF
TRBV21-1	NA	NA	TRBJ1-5	TGTGCCAGCAGACCCAACCGGACATTAAAGAGCAATCAGCCCCAGCATTTT	CASRPNRTLKSNQPQHF
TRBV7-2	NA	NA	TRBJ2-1	TGTGCCAGCAGCCCTCAGGGCCTAAACAATGAGCAGTTCTTC	CASSPQGLNNEQFF
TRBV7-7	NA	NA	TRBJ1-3	TGTGCTAGCAGCCCCGTTCATGGGGCCGGAAACACCATATATTTT	CASSPVHGAGNTIYF
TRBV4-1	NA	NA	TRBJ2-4	TGCGCCAGCAGCCAAGAAGAAAACATTCAGTACTTC	CASSQEENIQYF
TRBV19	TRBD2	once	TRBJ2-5	TGTGCCAGTAGTCTTGGACTAGTGGAGACCCAGTACTTC	CASSLGLVETQYF
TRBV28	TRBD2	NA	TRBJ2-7	TGTGCCAGCAGTACCTTTGGTCTGAGGACTAGCGGGACCTACGAGCAGTACTTC	CASSTFGLRTSGTYEQYF
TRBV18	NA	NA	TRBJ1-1	TGTGCCAGCTCACCACCGTTTATGAACACTGAAGCTTTCTTT	CASSPPFMNTEAFF
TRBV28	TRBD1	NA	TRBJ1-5	TGTGCCAGCAGCTCCCCAACAGGGGTGAGCGGCAATCAGCCCCAGCATTTT	CASSSPTGVSGNQPQHF
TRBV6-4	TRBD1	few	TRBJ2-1	TGTGCCAGCAGGACGGGACAGGGGGCCTATGAGCAGTTCTTC	CASRTGQGAYEQFF
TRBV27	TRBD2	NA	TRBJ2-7	TGTGCCAGCAGGGGCAAGGGACTAGTACTTCCCGAGCAGTACTTC	CASRGKGLVLPEQYF
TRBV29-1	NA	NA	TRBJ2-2	TGCAGCGGAGTGGTCGGCACCGGGGAGCTGTTTTTT	CSGVVGTGELFF
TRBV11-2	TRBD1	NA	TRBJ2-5	TGTGCCAGCAGCTCCCTGACAGGGGGTGGAGAGACCCAGTACTTC	CASSSLTGGGETQYF
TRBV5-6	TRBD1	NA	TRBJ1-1	TGTGCCAGCAGCTTCAGGGGGTTGTTTACTGAAGCTTTCTTT	CASSFRGLFTEAFF
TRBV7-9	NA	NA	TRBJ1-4	TGTGCCAGCAGCGTAGGGGCTTTGGAAAAACTGTTTTTT	CASSVGALEKLFF
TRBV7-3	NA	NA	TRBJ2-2	TGTGCCAGCAGCCTGCAGGGTAACACCGGGGAGCTGTTTTTT	CASSLQGNTGELFF
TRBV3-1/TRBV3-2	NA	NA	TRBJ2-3	TGTGCCAGTGGATGGGGGGCAGATACGCAGTATTTT	CASGWGADTQYF
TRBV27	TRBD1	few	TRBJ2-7	TGTGCCAGCAGCCCGGGACAGAACTACGAGCAGTACTTC	CASSPGQNYEQYF
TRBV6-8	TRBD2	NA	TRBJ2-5	TGTGCCAGCACCTCACTAGCGGGGGATCAAGAGACCCAGTACTTC	CASTSLAGDQETQYF
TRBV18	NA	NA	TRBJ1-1	TGTGCCAGCTCCCCCAGTCAGGACACTGAAGCTTTCTTT	CASSPSQDTEAFF
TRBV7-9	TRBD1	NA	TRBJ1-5	TGTGCCAGCAGCCCCGCAGGGGGTCAGCCCCAGCATTTT	CASSPAGGQPQHF
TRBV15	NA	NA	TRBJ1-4	TGTGCCACCAGCAGAGAGGTATTTGAGGGCGTAGTGGAAAAACTGTTTTTT	CATSREVFEGVVEKLFF
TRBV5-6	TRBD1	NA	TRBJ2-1	TGTGCCAGCAGTACGCAGGACAGGGATTACAATGAGCAGTTCTTC	CASSTQDRDYNEQFF
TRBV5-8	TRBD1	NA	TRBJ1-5	TGTGCCAGCAGCTTTCACCCGGGACAGGGATACTATCAGCCCCAGCATTTT	CASSFHPGQGYYQPQHF
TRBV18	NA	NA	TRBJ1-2	TGTGCCAGCTCACCACCGTCGCAGGCGAGGGGCTACACCTTC	CASSPPSQARGYTF
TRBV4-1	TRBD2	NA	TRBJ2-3	TGCGCCAGCAGCCAACTACTAGCGGGGGGGCCCTCGGTGGCAGATACGCAGTATTTT	CASSQLLAGGPSVADTQYF
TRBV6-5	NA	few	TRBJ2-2	TGTGCCAGCAGTTACGACAGTGGCACCGGGGAGCTGTTTTTT	CASSYDSGTGELFF
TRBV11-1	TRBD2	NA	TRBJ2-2	TGTGCCAGCAGCCAGACTAGCGGGTATACCGGGGAGCTGTTTTTT	CASSQTSGYTGELFF